The T cell receptor (beta chain) described here comes from a study of cytomegalovirus exposure and HLA in healthy donors (TCRdb year 2017). Background on the whole study: According to an earlier analysis of a few hundred of the donors, 150 million to 200 million T cells yielded 117 million unique TCR beta sequences and 250 to 350 Gb of sequence data. Roughly 300 gigabases of sequencing data and approximately 91 million unique TCR sequences made up an early release that covered approximately 700 HLA-typed donors. Among roughly 400 genotyped donors of the cohort, an average of around 250,000 unique TCR beta nucleotide sequences was sequenced per donor, of which 15% to 20% were non-productive. All discovery cohort repertoires had been generated using a single sequencing platform. Class I and class II HLA loci were covered by the typing at four-digit resolution. The study combined high-throughput TCR immunosequencing, statistical association of individual TCRs with disease status, and machine learning to predict cytomegalovirus infection status. Roughly 5 DR-DQ haplotypes were handled as single units for association and clustering, since linkage in the cohort was strong. In addition to the first cohort of approximately 670 subjects, a separate validation cohort of about 120 different subjects was used. The study profiled the T cell repertoires of more than 500 subjects by immunosequencing and related them to cytomegalovirus serostatus. Donor age, sex, ethnicity and CMV serostatus were compiled together with the repertoire data. Typing coverage differed by locus: A, B, C, DRB1 and DQB1 were typed in roughly 629-630 donors, DQA1 in approximately 520, DPA1 in approximately 600, and DPB1 in roughly 470. Of the roughly 430 genotyped donors, around 81% fell in the genetic ancestry cluster associated with self-reported Caucasian donors. An earlier analysis of several hundred of the donors used high-throughput TCR beta sequencing to judge whether each TCR beta V gene segment behaved as functional or pseudogenic. Genome-wide SNP genotypes for about 55% of the roughly 670 donors were used in a later genetic analysis, which treated that subset as a discovery cohort. In the later analysis, no new phenotypic data were used to find candidate immune exposures; instead, reliance was placed on TCR beta sequences and their occurrence across donors. The study aimed to test whether signatures of past pathogen exposure could be identified by cataloging public T cell receptors. A later analysis re-examined previously published TCR beta repertoires from around 670 donors and added high-resolution HLA genotyping to investigate patterns of TCR occurrence.

The cohort consisted of 600 or so healthy bone marrow donors. Cohort members were all nominally healthy when sampled, although unrecorded immune exposures were likely present. The donor tested CMV seropositive and was one of the 289 seropositive cohort members. Each donor provided a peripheral blood sample, and peripheral blood mononuclear cells were used for TCR beta sequencing. Genomic DNA was extracted from the blood cell samples with the Qiagen DNeasy Blood Extraction Kit. Receptor amplification or capture employed the immunoSEQ multiplex PCR assay. A mixture of 60 forward primers for TCR Vbeta segments and 13 reverse primers for TCR Jbeta segments was used in the multiplex PCR. Amplification of the CDR3 region of rearranged TCR beta genes was performed with a multiplex PCR assay on genomic DNA. The amplified TCR beta libraries were sequenced on the Illumina HiSeq System as 87-base-pair reads. For the original study's pipeline: A later analysis tallied 75 million to 95 million unique TCR beta chains across the 700 or so repertoires, and roughly 11 million of those chains were shared by two or more donors. To remove PCR and sequencing errors, raw reads were error-corrected and collapsed into unique sequences using a nearest-neighbor algorithm that merged closely related sequences. V, D and J gene segments were assigned by aligning CDR3 sequences to IMGT reference sequences. For a sequence to be retained, a match of at least six nucleotides was required to both a V gene segment and a J gene segment. Rearrangements were called productive when the CDR3 lacked stop codons and stayed in frame with V and J; all others were non-productive. Following IMGT convention, CDR3 was defined as the stretch from the second conserved V-encoded cysteine up to the conserved J-encoded phenylalanine. Sequences without an unambiguous match to a single V gene segment were excluded from the earlier analysis of about 630 of the donors. An earlier analysis of fewer than 750 of the donors classified V segments as functional when productive rearrangements were above 56.7% and as segregating when the standard deviation between donors was above 5%. A statistical classification framework was developed to diagnose cytomegalovirus status using the catalog of TCR beta chain sequences. A later analysis assigned V and J genes by comparing TCR nucleotide sequences with IMGT/GENE-DB human TR gene sequences. A later analysis assigned CDR3 sequences and most-parsimonious VDJ recombination scenarios with the TCRdist pipeline. In a later analysis, every TCR beta chain was defined by the combination of its CDR3 amino acid sequence and its V-gene family, and reads without a unique V-gene family were dropped. A later analysis removed 592 highly shared, low-generation-probability nucleotide sequences to deal with suspected cross-contamination and a sequencing artifact. A later analysis calculated a clonal expansion index for each public chain from normalized within-repertoire ranks of inferred template counts. Generation probabilities in a later analysis came from a VDJ recombination model fitted to out-of-frame rearrangements, and those results were checked against IGoR. In a later analysis, TCR-TCR, TCR-HLA and TCR-CMV co-occurrence was scored with hypergeometric tests, and a repertoire-size bias correction was applied to TCR pairs. False discovery rates were estimated in a later analysis by permuting HLA or CMV assignments 20 times. In a later analysis, co-occurring TCRs were grouped with DBSCAN, and TCRdist sequence similarity was added when clustering was performed within HLA-allele-positive subsets. For co-occurrence clustering, repertoires with fewer than 30,000 or more than 120,000 public chains were excluded, along with about five repertoires with anomalous nucleotide sharing. Not all clones reach the TCRdb copy of this immuneACCESS table, which keeps in-frame sequences only. Checked studies attribute under half of the gap to unresolved V genes and leave the rest unexplained. The V and J calls and clone size were taken over from that table, and D and trimming were inferred from the DNA. The sample yields about 140,000 clones; roughly 82% were counted once. The top ten clones comprise 3.2% of the sample.

Findings and caveats that apply to the study as a whole: Immune exposure information for the cohort was limited to CMV serostatus. Assigning TCR associations to individual alleles was difficult when HLA alleles, especially DR and DQ, strongly co-occurred. This cohort had only TCR beta chains sequenced, and the lack of alpha or paired-chain data limited which features could be detected. In an earlier analysis of approximately 590 of the donors, most TCR beta V segments were observed in productive rearrangements about 87% or about 30% of the time, broadly matching IMGT annotations. While some public TCRs were present in many individuals, most TCR sequences turned up only very rarely across donors. Presence/absence analyses assumed roughly uniform sequencing depth across donors, an assumption that may not hold. A total of 164 TCR beta chains were listed by the study as associated with cytomegalovirus. Compared with the approximately 700-donor mean, donors in an Asian-associated ancestry cluster had fewer N-insertions in productive TCRs, according to a later genetic analysis. A later analysis associated about 17,000 TCR beta sequences with specific HLA alleles at a false discovery rate of 0.05. Because counts were too low, around 17 rarely observed V segments, including chromosome 9 orphons, were left out of the earlier analysis of about 500 of the donors. In a later analysis, most CMV-associated TCR beta chains were found to appear HLA-restricted, with HLA associations seemingly driven largely by CMV exposure. Because HLA typing was unavailable for some donors at each locus, only the typed subset was used in association tests. In both the original and validation cohorts, the classifier was reported to diagnose cytomegalovirus status with high specificity and sensitivity. Three of the identified cytomegalovirus-associated TCR beta chains were confirmed in vitro to be specific for cytomegalovirus antigens. In a later analysis, TCR association rates were found to vary across HLA loci, with the most associated TCRs seen for DRB1 alleles and the fewest for HLA-C alleles. Linkage disequilibrium might explain the correlated functional status among segregating V segments, but an unknown experimental factor could not be ruled out. Some IMGT-functional V segments, including TRBV6-2 and TRBV6-3, could not be distinguished by the 87-base-pair reads and were therefore excluded. V-gene and J-gene trimming of TCR beta chains was associated with a missense DCLRE1C variant in a later genetic analysis, and the association was replicated in an independent cohort. A further reported finding was that TCR beta sequences accurately predicted the HLA-A and HLA-B alleles for most subjects in the first cohort. A later analysis found that HLA-associated TCR beta chains were more clonally expanded and had lower generation probabilities than equally common non-associated chains. A cluster of highly shared sequence variants was judged likely to be a technical artifact of the sequencing pipeline. The authors suggested that the approach could potentially be generalized to other disease states and immunological phenotypes. In a later analysis, several top co-occurrence clusters were reported to appear linked to parvovirus B19, influenza, CMV and Epstein-Barr virus.

The CDR3 sequence holds 15 residues, the cysteine and phenylalanine included. Only the CDR3 region is kept as DNA, spanning 45 bases read in frame from base 1. V is trimmed back by 6 bases and J by 3 bases, and the junction contains 8 bases that no gene match accounts for. From a lookup of the germline V gene, CDR1 and CDR2 are KGHSH and LQKENI. To note about this clone: The target of this receptor is not known. It has no much larger one-base neighbor in the sample; base qualities were not kept.

The receptor was isolated from a man in his late teens or twenties in good health and CMV-seropositive. The sample consisted of PBMCs. The V and J genes are TRBV18 and TRBJ1-5; 7 bases in the middle match TRBD1. The CDR3 in this case is CASSEGALNNQPQHF. The DNA is as follows: TGTGCCAGCTCGGAGGGGGCCCTAAACAATCAGCCCCAGCATTTT. The variable domain in full, with residues beyond the CDR3 obtained from the reference TRBV18 and TRBJ1-5 genes, is NAGVMQNPRHLVRRRGQEARLRCSPMKGHSHVYWYRQLPEEGLKFMVYLQKENIIDESGMPKERFSAEFPKEGPSILRIQQVVRGDSAAYFCASSEGALNNQPQHFGDGTRLSIL.